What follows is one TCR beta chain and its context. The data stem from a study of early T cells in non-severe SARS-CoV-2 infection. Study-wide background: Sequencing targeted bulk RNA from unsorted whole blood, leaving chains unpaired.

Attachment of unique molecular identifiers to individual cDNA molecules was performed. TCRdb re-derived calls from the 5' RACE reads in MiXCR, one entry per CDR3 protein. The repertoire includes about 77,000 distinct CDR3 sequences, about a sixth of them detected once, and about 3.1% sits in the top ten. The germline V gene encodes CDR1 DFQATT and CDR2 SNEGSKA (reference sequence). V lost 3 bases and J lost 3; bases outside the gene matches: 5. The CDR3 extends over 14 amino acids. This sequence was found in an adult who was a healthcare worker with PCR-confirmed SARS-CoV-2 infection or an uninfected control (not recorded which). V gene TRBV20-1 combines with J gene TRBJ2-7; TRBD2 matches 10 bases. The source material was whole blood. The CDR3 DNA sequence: TGCAGTGCTAGCGGACTAGCGGCGGGCTACGAGCAGTACTTC. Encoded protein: CSASGLAAGYEQYF.